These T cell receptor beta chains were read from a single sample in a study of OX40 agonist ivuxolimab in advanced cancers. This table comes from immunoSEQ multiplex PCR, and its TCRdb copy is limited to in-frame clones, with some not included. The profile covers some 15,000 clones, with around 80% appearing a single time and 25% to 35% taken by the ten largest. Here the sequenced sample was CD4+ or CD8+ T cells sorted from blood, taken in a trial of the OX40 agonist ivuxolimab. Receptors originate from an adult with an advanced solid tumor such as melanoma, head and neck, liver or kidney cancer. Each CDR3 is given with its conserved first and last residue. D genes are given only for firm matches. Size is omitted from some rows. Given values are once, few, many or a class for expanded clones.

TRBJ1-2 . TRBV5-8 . CASSSPATGLLGYTF TGTGCCAGCAGCTCCCCGGCTACAGGGTTATTGGGCTACACCTTC
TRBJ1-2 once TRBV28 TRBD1 CASSLPRDRVFGYTF TGTGCCAGCAGTTTACCCCGGGACAGGGTGTTTGGCTACACCTTC
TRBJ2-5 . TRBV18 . CASSPPGTTQETQYF TGTGCCAGCTCACCACCCGGGACAACTCAAGAGACCCAGTACTTC
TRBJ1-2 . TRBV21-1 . CASSKRWQGWQLYGYTF TGTGCCAGCAGCAAAAGGTGGCAGGGATGGCAATTGTACGGCTACACCTTC
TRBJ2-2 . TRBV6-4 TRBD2 CASRTPGGNTGELFF TGTGCCAGCAGAACCCCGGGGGGGAACACCGGGGAGCTGTTTTTT
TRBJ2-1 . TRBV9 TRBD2 CASSGEGTSGGPSWDEQFF TGTGCCAGCAGCGGCGAAGGGACTAGCGGGGGTCCCTCCTGGGATGAGCAGTTCTTC
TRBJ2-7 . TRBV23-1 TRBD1 CPSPTGLSYEQYF TGCCCCTCCCCGACAGGGCTATCCTACGAGCAGTACTTC
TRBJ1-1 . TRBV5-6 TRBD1 CASTLQNRGGYTEAFF TGTGCCAGCACCCTGCAAAACAGGGGTGGATACACTGAAGCTTTCTTT
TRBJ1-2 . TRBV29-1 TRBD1 CSVGQGAGGYTF TGCAGCGTTGGACAGGGGGCTGGTGGCTACACCTTC
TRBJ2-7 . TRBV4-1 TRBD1 CASSLGTGGFYEQYF TGCGCCAGCAGCCTCGGGACAGGGGGGTTCTACGAGCAGTACTTC
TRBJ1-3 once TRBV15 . CATSRDLAQGQSGNTIYF TGTGCCACCAGCAGAGATTTGGCCCAGGGTCAATCGGGAAACACCATATATTTT
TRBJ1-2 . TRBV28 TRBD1 CASSLRFGQGGPVYGYTF TGTGCCAGCAGTTTAAGGTTCGGACAGGGTGGCCCTGTCTATGGCTACACCTTC
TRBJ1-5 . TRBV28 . CASSPPGTFNQPQHF TGTGCCAGCAGCCCACCCGGGACATTTAATCAGCCCCAGCATTTT
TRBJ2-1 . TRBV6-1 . CASSTHSGGKNEQFF TGTGCCAGCAGTACCCACTCCGGGGGTAAAAATGAGCAGTTCTTC
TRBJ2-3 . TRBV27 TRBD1 CASSSTGASTDTQYF TGTGCCAGCAGTTCGACAGGGGCCTCCACAGATACGCAGTATTTT
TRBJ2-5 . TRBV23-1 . CASSHRLQRRGDSYGETQYF TGCGCCAGCAGTCATCGACTTCAAAGGCGGGGGGACAGTTACGGAGAGACCCAGTACTTC
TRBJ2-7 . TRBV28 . CASSSGSGRVEQYF TGTGCCAGCAGTAGCGGGTCAGGGCGGGTTGAGCAGTACTTC
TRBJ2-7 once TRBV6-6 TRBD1 CASKRDRGLQQYF TGTGCCAGCAAACGGGACAGGGGTCTCCAGCAGTACTTC
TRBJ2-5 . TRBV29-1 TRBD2 CSVEGGVAGVFFQETQYF TGCAGCGTTGAAGGCGGGGTAGCGGGAGTATTCTTCCAAGAGACCCAGTACTTC
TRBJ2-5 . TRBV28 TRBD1 CASSYGTGQETQYF TGTGCCAGCAGTTACGGGACAGGACAAGAGACCCAGTACTTC
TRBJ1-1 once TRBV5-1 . CASNPGNQNTEAFF TGCGCCAGCAATCCAGGGAATCAGAACACTGAAGCTTTCTTT
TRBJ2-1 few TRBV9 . CASSVGEYNEQFF TGTGCCAGCAGCGTTGGGGAGTACAATGAGCAGTTCTTC
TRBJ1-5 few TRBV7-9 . CASSLDWRQPQHF TGTGCCAGCAGTTTGGACTGGCGTCAGCCCCAGCATTTT
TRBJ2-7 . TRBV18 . CASPLREGYEQYF TGTGCCAGCCCACTCCGTGAGGGCTACGAGCAGTACTTC
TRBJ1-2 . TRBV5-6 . CASSSLEDVGYTF TGTGCCAGCAGCTCACTGGAGGATGTGGGCTACACCTTC
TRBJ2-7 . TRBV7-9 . CASSLALTRVGEQYF TGTGCCAGCAGCTTAGCGCTGACCAGGGTCGGGGAGCAGTACTTC
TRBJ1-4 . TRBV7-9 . CASSLTRVTATNEKLFF TGTGCCAGCAGCCTTACGAGGGTGACGGCAACTAATGAAAAACTGTTTTTT
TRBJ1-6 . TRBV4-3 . CASSQEILRGVNSPLHF TGCGCCAGCAGCCAAGAAATCCTGCGGGGTGTCAATTCACCCCTCCACTTT
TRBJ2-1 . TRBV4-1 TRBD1 CASSLDRGDEQFF TGCGCCAGCAGCCTCGACAGGGGCGATGAGCAGTTCTTC
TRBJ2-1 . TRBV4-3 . CASSQDWGAQYNEQFF TGCGCCAGCAGCCAAGATTGGGGGGCCCAATACAATGAGCAGTTCTTC
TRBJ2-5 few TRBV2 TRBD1 CASSEGQGAWETQYF TGTGCCAGCAGTGAAGGACAGGGGGCATGGGAGACCCAGTACTTC
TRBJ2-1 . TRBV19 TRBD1 CASRDRDSVVNEQFF TGTGCCAGTAGGGACAGGGACTCAGTGGTCAATGAGCAGTTCTTC
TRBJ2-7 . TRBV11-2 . CASSLGSTRYEQYF TGTGCCAGCAGCTTAGGATCAACCCGCTACGAGCAGTACTTC
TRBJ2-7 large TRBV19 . CASRPRDMSSYEQYF TGTGCCAGTAGACCCCGGGACATGAGCTCCTACGAGCAGTACTTC
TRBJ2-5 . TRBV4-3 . CASSLDYRAVEETQYF TGCGCCAGCAGCCTTGATTACAGGGCAGTGGAAGAGACCCAGTACTTC
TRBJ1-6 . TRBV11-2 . CASSLVGEGLLAPLHF TGTGCCAGCAGCTTAGTAGGCGAGGGGCTCTTGGCACCCCTCCACTTT
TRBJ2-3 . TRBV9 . CASSVASGGDTQYF TGTGCCAGCAGCGTAGCCAGTGGGGGAGATACGCAGTATTTT
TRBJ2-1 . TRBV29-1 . CSVEGAVSTNEQFF TGCAGCGTTGAAGGGGCAGTTTCGACCAATGAGCAGTTCTTC
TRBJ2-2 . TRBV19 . CASSIVPDTGELFF TGTGCCAGTAGTATAGTCCCTGACACCGGGGAGCTGTTTTTT
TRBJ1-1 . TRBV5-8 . CASSLRDRNTEAFF TGTGCCAGCAGCTTGCGTGACCGGAACACTGAAGCTTTCTTT
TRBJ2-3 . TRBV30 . CAWSVLGGSGDTQYF TGTGCCTGGAGTGTACTAGGAGGATCGGGAGATACGCAGTATTTT
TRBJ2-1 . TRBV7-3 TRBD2 CASSLATKTSGPYNEQFF TGTGCCAGCAGCTTAGCAACCAAGACTAGCGGGCCTTACAATGAGCAGTTCTTC
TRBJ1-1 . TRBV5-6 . CASSLVWGINTEAFF TGTGCCAGCAGCTTGGTTTGGGGAATTAACACTGAAGCTTTCTTT